This TCR beta chain comes out of a study of post-analysis software for immune sequencing data. Study background: Relapsing-remitting, secondary progressive and progressive-relapsing forms made up the multiple sclerosis disease courses. Study outcomes and limitations: Multiple sclerosis was associated with a significant reduction in normalized Chao1 diversity relative to controls. Samples made in the same batch grouped tightly together by F measure. Relative to controls, patients had several TRBV segments at higher frequency, with TRBV5-6, TRBV5-1 and TRBV20-1 among these.

The CDR3 loop spans 14 amino acids. Per the germline V gene, CDR1 is DFQATT and CDR2 is SNEGSKA (reference sequence). On this clonotype: What it binds is unknown.

cDNA libraries of TCR beta carried unique molecular identifiers. With roughly 1 to 10 million T cells as the source, approximately 500,000 cDNA molecules resulted. TCRdb reanalysed the PCR reads using MiXCR and keeps one entry per CDR3 protein. Among almost 700,000 distinct CDR3 sequences listed, 55% to 70% were seen once. This TCR derives from a girl aged 2-9 years with multiple sclerosis. V is TRBV20-1 and J is TRBJ2-5; D is unresolved. The DNA end favors TRBJ2-4, so the J call may be wrong. The sample taken for sequencing was blood. CDR3 residues: CSARTPLAKNIQYF. The DNA of the CDR3 is TGCAGTGCTAGGACACCCTTAGCCAAAAACATTCAGTACTTC.